The following is a T cell receptor beta chain sequence with its context. This record comes from a study of blood T cell repertoires in COVID-19. Whole-study context: COVID-19 samples collected from the United States, Italy and Spain covered acute and convalescent phases. Sample material is recorded as cDNA or gDNA derived from T cells, B-cell-depleted T cells, or PBMCs.

CDR1 and CDR2 (germline): SGHDT, YYEEEE. This CDR3 region has 14 residues. The V gene end was trimmed by 6 bases and the J gene end by 8 bases; junction bases not matched to a gene: 13. In the authors' methods: Amplifying reference gene primers gave estimates of nucleated cell counts. Some clones are missing from TCRdb's copy, which holds only in-frame ones; the method was immunoSEQ multiplex PCR. Clonal size and the V and J genes are those of that table, whereas D and trimming came from the DNA. The sample holds tens of thousands of clones, 75% to 90% seen once. Sequencing input: peripheral blood. The chain uses TRBV5-6 and TRBJ1-1; TRBD1 matches 7 bases. The clonotype comes from an older man with acute or convalescent COVID-19. The CDR3 protein is CASTYGPGTAEAFF. In DNA form, the CDR3 reads TGTGCCAGCACCTACGGTCCCGGGACAGCAGAAGCTTTCTTT.